This T cell receptor (beta chain) was retrieved from a study of shared clonotypes between healthy human individuals. Study-level points and caveats: As a rule, naive subsets had a larger estimated richness than memory subsets. Enrolling few donors narrowed the genetic and exposure-history diversity that was represented.

In the original analysis: In the immunoSEQ data, sequences were junction-only and lacked quality scores, so filtering differed. The method was immunoSEQ multiplex PCR; TCRdb's version includes in-frame clones alone and lacks a portion of them. From that table come the V and J calls and clone size; the DNA was used to work out D and trimming. The sample records 2.3 million or so clones, 90% to 95% being singletons. In regard to this clone: As yet, its antigen is unknown.

The CDR3 has 15 amino acids. V lost 6 bases to trimming and J lost 0 bases, with 12 bases between them. CDR1 MNHEY and CDR2 SMNVEV come from the germline V gene (reference sequence). The sequenced sample consisted of naive CD4+ T cells from PBMCs. Stated subset: CD45RA+ positively selected. The rearrangement uses TRBV27 and TRBJ1-3; D is unresolved. This TCR was recovered from a man younger than 35 in good health. Some clones in this sample may be carry-over from other donors' samples. The CDR3 reads CASSPSINSGNTIYF. In nucleotides, the CDR3 is TGTGCCAGCAGCCCGTCTATCAACTCTGGAAACACCATATATTTT.